The present TCR beta chain was sequenced within a study of PD-L1 blockade in urothelial cancer. Study-wide background: In the mid-2010s, patients got going on atezolizumab, taking 1,200 mg intravenously every 3 weeks. The median number of T cells present in blood samples was 130,000 to 150,000. Whole-study results and caveats: Blood clones associated with the tumor expanded more at 3 weeks in durable-benefit patients.

Time point: pretreatment peripheral blood. Sample numbers ranged from 1 to 8 per patient, encompassing pretreatment and on-treatment collections. As regards this clone: The antigen remains unidentified.

The germline gives CDR1 SGHNT, CDR2 YENEEA. The CDR3 has 15 amino acids. With V trimmed by 4 bases and J by 0 bases, 4 bases remained unmatched. Generated by immunoSEQ multiplex PCR, the TCRdb table keeps only in-frame clones and is missing some. The table shows 80,000 to 90,000 clones, with over 75% occurring only once. This TCR was recovered from a man aged 55 to 69 with urothelial cancer. This chain links TRBV11-3 with TRBJ2-3; 7 positions agree with TRBD1. Sequenced material: PBMCs, taken around atezolizumab (anti-PD-L1) treatment. The DNA of the CDR3 is TGTGCCAGCAGCTCAGGGGGACCCAGCACAGATACGCAGTATTTT. It encodes CASSSGGPSTDTQYF.